One and the same sample provided the 19 T cell receptor beta chains below, sequenced in a study of T cells in Graves' hyperthyroidism and ophthalmopathy. Regions amplified from RNA transcripts were the TCR beta CDR3 regions. TCR CDR3 regions were first amplified by RT-PCR with HTBI primers. Each CDR3 protein gets one entry after TCRdb re-called the multiplex PCR reads with MiXCR. This table holds over 300,000 distinct CDR3 sequences, 11% to 15% found once. Sequencing was performed on blood. These receptors were taken from a woman aged 60-75 years with Graves' hyperthyroidism.

This clonotype was recorded many times. The chain has TRBV6-1 and TRBJ2-3, with D tentatively TRBD1 (5 bases). The CDR3 runs 14 residues. The germline CDR1 and CDR2 sequences are MNHNS and SASEGT. Trimming shortened V by 5 bases and J by 1 base, and 10 bases separated the two germline ends. In DNA form, the CDR3 reads TGTGCCAGCAGTACCGGACAAGGCACAGATACGCAGTATTTT. This codes for CASSTGQGTDTQYF.

This clonotype was seen a few times. V is TRBV6-6 and J is TRBJ1-2, with 9 bases fitting TRBD1. The V segment lost 0 bases and the J segment 5 bases; nucleotides outside the gene matches: 7. The germline gives CDR1 MNHNY, CDR2 SVGAGI (reference sequence). The CDR3 consists of 16 residues. For the CDR3, the DNA is TGTGCCAGCAGTTACTCGCAGGGACAGGGCTCATATGGCTACACCTTC. Its translation is CASSYSQGQGSYGYTF.

Concerning this clonotype itself: Mismatch with germline at one junction end may stem from a read error. The rearrangement uses TRBV18 and TRBJ2-7; no reliable D call. CDR1 and CDR2 from the germline V gene are KGHSH and LQKENI. The length of the CDR3 is 14 residues. CDR3 sequence (DNA): TGTGCCAACTCACCCAGAGACGGAGCCTACGAGCAGTACTTC. Translated: CANSPRDGAYEQYF.

The table lists this clonotype with many counts. The chain links TRBV18 to TRBJ2-7; 9 bases fit TRBD2. Germline V gene data show CDR1 as KGHSH and CDR2 as LQKENI. This CDR3 is 16 amino acids long. Losses at the gene ends were 3 bases for V and 3 bases for J; bases not matched to a gene: 9. The CDR3 is CASSPGLAGTSYEQYF. The CDR3 bases are TGTGCCAGCTCACCTGGCCTAGCGGGAACAAGCTACGAGCAGTACTTC.

The rearrangement joins TRBV20-1 to TRBJ2-1; D remains unclear. V was trimmed by 5 bases and J by 3 bases, leaving 14 bases between them. The CDR3 has 14 residues. Germline loops: CDR1 DFQATT, CDR2 SNEGSKA (reference sequence). The CDR3 nucleotides read TGCAGTGCTCCTACCTCGGGCGGCTACAATGAGCAGTTCTTC. This codes for CSAPTSGGYNEQFF.

This clonotype was counted a few times. This chain links TRBV5-1 with TRBJ2-2; D call uncertain. Trimming pared 0 bases from V and 3 bases from J, leaving 3 bases between. This CDR3 region has 13 residues. Germline lookup yields CDR1 SGHRS and CDR2 YFSETQ. The chain's CDR3 is CASSLGYTGELFF. The DNA for the CDR3 is TGCGCCAGCAGCTTGGGGTACACCGGGGAGCTGTTTTTT.

The CDR3 sequence is CASMLGAGSEAFF. The CDR3 DNA follows: TGTGCCAGCATGTTGGGGGCTGGGTCTGAAGCTTTCTTT. This sequence joins TRBV6-2 or TRBV6-3 and TRBJ1-1; weak D call: TRBD1 (6 bases). Trimming stripped 7 bases from V and 6 bases from J, with 15 bases between. CDR3 length: 13 residues. Germline CDR1 MNHEY, CDR2 SVGEGT.

This clonotype has at least ten counts. The V call is TRBV5-6, the J call TRBJ1-1, with D perhaps TRBD1 (5 bases). The germline gives CDR1 SGHDT, CDR2 YYEEEE. The CDR3 loop spans 14 amino acids. V shed 4 bases and J shed 5 bases, with 15 bases lying between them. CDR3 DNA: TGTGCCAGCAGCGTGGGACGGGCGGGGACTGAAGCTTTCTTT. Translation: CASSVGRAGTEAFF.

DNA of the CDR3: TGTGCCAGCTCACCACGGGATGGGGGCGAGACCCAGTACTTC. Encoded protein: CASSPRDGGETQYF. J is TRBJ2-5 and V is TRBV18; TRBD1 might be the D (6 bases). V was cut by 1 base and J by 5 bases, with 11 bases left in between. The CDR3 covers 14 residues. Germline V CDR1 and CDR2: KGHSH, LQKENI.

Ten or more counts support this clonotype. This chain joins TRBV30 and TRBJ1-2, with D perhaps TRBD1 (5 bases). Trimming removed 2 bases at V and 1 base at J, with 17 bases between. Germline V gene sequence: CDR1 GTSNPN, CDR2 SVGIG (reference sequence). The CDR3 is 16 amino acids. Written as DNA, the CDR3 is TGTGCCTGGAGTCCTCTTGGGAGGGGATATAACTATGGCTACACCTTC. It translates to CAWSPLGRGYNYGYTF.

This clonotype was detected many times. The V call is TRBV30, the J call TRBJ1-6; 9 bases line up with TRBD1. This CDR3 has 18 residues. The V gene's germline CDR1 is GTSNPN and CDR2 SVGIG (reference sequence). V dropped 4 bases and J dropped 4; count of bases not matched to a gene: 14. Here the CDR3 DNA reads TGTGCCTGGACCAATAAACCGGGACAGGGCCCATATAATTCACCCCTCCACTTT. Translating gives CAWTNKPGQGPYNSPLHF.

This clonotype was picked up many times. The chain couples TRBV6-6 to TRBJ1-2; D is uncertain. Germline values: CDR1 MNHNY, CDR2 SVGAGI (reference sequence). V was trimmed by 0 bases and J by 2 bases, leaving 13 bases between them. This CDR3 contains 16 residues. CDR3 protein: CASSYSPRGANYGYTF. CDR3 DNA sequence: TGTGCCAGCAGTTACTCACCTCGGGGAGCCAACTATGGCTACACCTTC.

The table lists this clonotype with many counts. The chain joins TRBV6-1 to TRBJ1-1, with D uncertain. The germline V gene encodes CDR1 MNHNS and CDR2 SASEGT. This CDR3 spans 14 amino acids. V gave up 0 bases and J gave up 1 base, with 6 bases separating them. DNA of the CDR3: TGTGCCAGCAGTGAAGCAGGAGGGAACACTGAAGCTTTCTTT. Protein product: CASSEAGGNTEAFF.

In this sample, this clonotype turned up many times. V gene TRBV5-1 combines with J gene TRBJ2-7, with D possibly being TRBD1 (5 bases). The germline CDR1 and CDR2 sequences are SGHRS and YFSETQ. CDR3 length equals 15 residues. The V gene lost 0 bases and the J gene lost 0 bases, with 10 bases spanning the gap. The CDR3 DNA reads as TGCGCCAGCAGCTTGGGATGGGGCGACTCCTACGAGCAGTACTTC. As protein: CASSLGWGDSYEQYF.

This clonotype came up many times. The chain joins TRBV24-1 to TRBJ2-1, with TRBD2 matching 14 bases. The CDR3 has 17 residues. CDR1 is KGHDR and CDR2 is SFDVKD in the germline V gene. Trimming at V came to 2 bases and at J to 8 bases, leaving 7 bases not matched to a gene. CDR3 residues: CATSDSLTSGRVDEQFF. The CDR3 DNA follows: TGTGCCACCAGTGATTCCCTGACTAGCGGGAGGGTTGATGAGCAGTTCTTC.

Many counts were recorded for this clonotype. The chain is built from TRBV12-3 or TRBV12-4 and TRBJ1-1; a possible D gene is TRBD1 (5 bases). There are 18 residues in the CDR3. V lost 6 bases and J lost 0, with 23 bases in between. CDR3 bases: TGTGCCAGCAGCCCACAAGACAGCTTTCTATACCTGAACACTGAAGCTTTCTTT. Encoded protein: CASSPQDSFLYLNTEAFF.

This clonotype was seen ten or more times. V and J are TRBV3-1 and TRBJ2-5; D is possibly TRBD2 (5 bases). CDR3 length: 14 residues. Trimming left V 2 bases short and J 5 bases short, with 12 bases between. The germline CDR1 and CDR2 sequences are LGHDT and YNNKEL (reference sequence). The CDR3 is CASSQSGPWETQYF. Here the CDR3 DNA reads TGTGCCAGCAGCCAAAGCGGCCCTTGGGAGACCCAGTACTTC.

This clonotype was detected a few times. The chain has TRBV9 and TRBJ1-2; 8 nucleotides agree with TRBD1. V shed 3 bases, J shed 6 bases, and the junction held 4 bases outside the gene matches. Germline V lookup: CDR1 SGDLS, CDR2 YYNGEE. This CDR3 comprises 13 residues. The CDR3 nucleotides read TGTGCCAGCAGCGCTTGGACAGGGAATGGCTACACCTTC. Amino acids: CASSAWTGNGYTF.

This clonotype was seen many times. At one of its ends the junction is not consistent with the germline gene, which may arise from a read error. The chain links TRBV2 to TRBJ1-1; 7 bases fit TRBD1. This CDR3 has 14 amino acids. Germline V gene sequence: CDR1 SNHLY, CDR2 FYNNEI. The CDR3 is CASLMGQMNTKAFF. CDR3 in DNA: TGTGCCAGCTTAATGGGACAGATGAACACTAAAGCTTTCTTT. The entire variable domain, with the rest obtained from reference TRBV2 and TRBJ1-1, is as follows: EPEVTQTPSHQVTQMGQEVILRCVPISNHLYFYWYRQILGQKVEFLVSFYNNEISEKSEIFDDQFSVERPDGSNFTLKIRSTKLEDSAMYFCASLMGQMNTKAFFGQGTRLTVV.